The 18 T cell receptor beta chains below were found in one sample sequenced in a study of T cells after somatic rescue of genetic block. Clones were read by immunoSEQ multiplex PCR, and TCRdb kept only the in-frame ones, dropping some. This sample has about 67,000 clones; about 90% occur once, and the top ten carry around 3%. The sequenced sample was peripheral blood mononuclear cells (PBMCs). The receptors originated from a man between 35 and 55 years old.

The rearrangement joins TRBV9 to TRBJ2-7; D uncertain. Trimming took off 0 bases at V and 1 base at J, with 11 bases between the two ends. CDR1 is SGDLS and CDR2 is YYNGEE in the germline V gene. The CDR3 runs to 15 residues. CDR3 amino acids: CASSVESGTSYEQYF. CDR3 bases: TGTGCCAGCAGCGTAGAAAGTGGCACGTCCTACGAGCAGTACTTC.

This clone showed up just once. The V call is TRBV11-2, the J call TRBJ2-1; TRBD2 matches at 7 bases. The J segment lost 7 bases and the V segment lost 3 bases, leaving 12 bases of the junction unmatched. Germline CDR1 is SGHAT and CDR2 is FQNNGV. The CDR3 contains 16 residues. The CDR3 loop is CASSFPPASGVNEQFF. The CDR3 DNA follows: TGTGCCAGCAGCTTCCCCCCAGCTAGCGGTGTGAATGAGCAGTTCTTC.

The gene calls are TRBV9 and TRBJ2-4, with 9 bases lining up with TRBD2. The CDR3 extends over 15 amino acids. Germline CDR1 and CDR2: SGDLS and YYNGEE. V shed 4 bases and J 5 bases; nucleotides not matched to a gene: 7. The CDR3 reads CASSPEGLAENIQYF. The CDR3 coding sequence is TGTGCCAGCAGCCCCGAGGGACTAGCAGAAAACATTCAGTACTTC.

The J gene is TRBJ2-2, the V gene TRBV2; no clear D. Per the germline V gene, CDR1 is SNHLY and CDR2 is FYNNEI. V was pared by 3 bases and J by 3 bases, with 5 bases between. This CDR3 has 13 amino acids. The CDR3 sequence: CASSDQDTGELFF. Here the CDR3 DNA reads TGTGCCAGCAGTGACCAGGACACCGGGGAGCTGTTTTTT.

The chain joins TRBV7-3 to TRBJ1-1, with D hard to call. There are 13 residues in the CDR3. Germline CDR1 and CDR2: SGHTA and FQGTGA. With 4 bases removed from V and 0 bases from J, the gap between germline ends came to 6 bases. The DNA for the CDR3 is TGTGCCAGCAGCTATCTAGTGAACACTGAAGCTTTCTTT. This sequence encodes CASSYLVNTEAFF.

The rearrangement joins TRBV7-9 to TRBJ1-2; the match to TRBD1 covers 7 bases. Unmatched junction bases numbered 3, after V lost 5 bases and J lost 3 bases. The CDR3 extends over 13 amino acids. CDR1 SEHNR and CDR2 FQNEAQ come from the germline V gene (reference sequence). The CDR3 DNA reads TGTGCCAGCAGCCACGACAGGGACTATGGCTACACCTTC. Translated: CASSHDRDYGYTF.

This chain connects TRBV12-5 to TRBJ1-2; TRBD1 is a possible D gene (6 bases). Trimming took off 5 bases at V and 9 bases at J, with 19 bases between the two ends. The CDR3 sequence is 14 residues long. Germline CDR1 is LGHNT and CDR2 is FRNRAP. Here the CDR3 reads CASGRLSGQGRYTF. CDR3 DNA: TGTGCTAGTGGTCGCCTGTCGGGGCAGGGGCGCTACACCTTC.

The V and J genes are TRBV27 and TRBJ1-1; TRBD1 might be the D (5 bases). Deletions cut 4 bases from V and 7 bases from J, with 22 bases between. The CDR3 is 16 residues long. Germline CDR1 MNHEY, CDR2 SMNVEV (reference sequence). CDR3 DNA sequence: TGTGCCAGCAGTTGGGGGACGGGGGAAAGGGATCATGAAGCTTTCTTT. This sequence encodes CASSWGTGERDHEAFF.

The gene calls are TRBV7-8 and TRBJ2-2; either TRBD1 or TRBD2 may supply D (5 bases each). This CDR3 comprises 14 residues. Germline V lookup: CDR1 SGHVS, CDR2 FQNEAQ. The V end lost 0 bases, the J end lost 6 bases, and 8 bases lay between the germline ends. CDR3 nucleotide sequence: TGTGCCAGCAGCTTAGCGAGGGGCGCCGGGGAGCTGTTTTTT. Its translation: CASSLARGAGELFF.

This sequence joins TRBV28 and TRBJ2-3, with 8 bases identical to TRBD2. V lost 3 bases, J lost 2 bases, and 7 bases stayed unmatched. This CDR3 contains 16 residues. Germline CDR1 reads MDHEN; CDR2 reads SYDVKM. The CDR3 region is CASSFLTSGYTDTQYF. CDR3 DNA: TGTGCCAGCAGTTTCTTAACTAGCGGCTACACAGATACGCAGTATTTT.

The V call is TRBV6-1, the J call TRBJ2-3; possible D gene TRBD1, 5 bases. Deletions cut 6 bases from V and 3 bases from J, with 7 bases between. The V gene's germline CDR1 is MNHNS and CDR2 SASEGT. The CDR3 loop spans 12 amino acids. CDR3 bases: TGTGCCAGCAGGGACAATACAGATACGCAGTATTTT. It yields the protein CASRDNTDTQYF.

The chain recombines TRBV15 with TRBJ2-5; D call uncertain. V shed 0 bases and J shed 13 bases, with 24 bases lying between them. This CDR3 spans 16 amino acids. The V gene's germline CDR1 is LNHNV and CDR2 YYDKDF (reference sequence). The CDR3 sequence is CATSRDRPSAPESRYF. CDR3 bases: TGTGCCACCAGCAGAGATCGTCCCAGTGCCCCAGAAAGCAGGTACTTC.

The chain joins TRBV5-6 to TRBJ2-7; 10 positions agree with TRBD2. The CDR3 extends over 16 amino acids. Unmatched junction bases numbered 13, after V lost 4 bases and J lost 6 bases. The germline V gene encodes CDR1 SGHDT and CDR2 YYEEEE. CDR3 loop: CASSLTLLAGVSEQYF. CDR3 nucleotides: TGTGCCAGCAGCCTGACCCTGCTAGCGGGAGTAAGCGAGCAGTACTTC.

The chain has TRBV5-1 and TRBJ2-1; TRBD1 matches 8 bases. Germline V lookup: CDR1 SGHRS, CDR2 YFSETQ. The CDR3 consists of 15 residues. With 1 base clipped from V and 2 bases from J, the junction kept 2 bases outside the gene matches. The CDR3 DNA reads as TGCGCCAGCAGCTTGACAGGGGGAACCTACAATGAGCAGTTCTTC. Translating gives CASSLTGGTYNEQFF.

This sequence joins TRBV11-2 and TRBJ2-5; D is unclear. Trimming cost V 5 bases and J 0 bases, with 7 bases left between them. This CDR3 is 13 amino acids long. CDR1 and CDR2 from the germline V gene are SGHAT and FQNNGV. CDR3 coding DNA: TGTGCCAGCAGCCGCGGTGACCAAGAGACCCAGTACTTC. As protein: CASSRGDQETQYF.

The CDR3 spells CAWSVGQQYNEKLFF. The DNA of the CDR3 is TGTGCCTGGAGTGTGGGACAGCAGTATAATGAAAAACTGTTTTTT. The chain recombines TRBV30 with TRBJ1-4, with TRBD1 matching 7 bases. The V gene's germline CDR1 is GTSNPN and CDR2 SVGIG (reference sequence). The ends lost 0 bases at V and 4 bases at J; junction bases unmatched: 5. CDR3 length: 15 residues.

The chain recombines TRBV10-3 with TRBJ2-7; D uncertain. The CDR3 totals 12 residues. Per germline, CDR1 ENHRY and CDR2 SYGVKD. V lost 0 bases and J lost 3, with 3 bases in between. The CDR3 loop is CAISESSYEQYF. CDR3 in DNA: TGTGCCATCAGTGAGTCTAGCTACGAGCAGTACTTC.

This chain uses TRBV5-4 with TRBJ1-4, with a tentative D call TRBD1 (6 bases). The CDR3 has 14 amino acids. V gave up 5 bases and J gave up 8 bases, with 16 bases separating them. CDR1 is SGHNT and CDR2 is YYREEE in the germline V gene (reference sequence). CDR3 coding DNA: TGTGCCAGCAGGGCTGGCAGGGGTGACGAAAAACTGTTTTTT. It is translated as CASRAGRGDEKLFF. The full variable domain, in which reference TRBV5-4 and TRBJ1-4 provide the parts outside the CDR3, is ETGVTQSPTHLIKTRGQQVTLRCSSQSGHNTVSWYQQALGQGPQFIFQYYREEENGRGNFPPRFSGLQFPNYSSELNVNALELDDSALYLCASRAGRGDEKLFFGSGTQLSVL.